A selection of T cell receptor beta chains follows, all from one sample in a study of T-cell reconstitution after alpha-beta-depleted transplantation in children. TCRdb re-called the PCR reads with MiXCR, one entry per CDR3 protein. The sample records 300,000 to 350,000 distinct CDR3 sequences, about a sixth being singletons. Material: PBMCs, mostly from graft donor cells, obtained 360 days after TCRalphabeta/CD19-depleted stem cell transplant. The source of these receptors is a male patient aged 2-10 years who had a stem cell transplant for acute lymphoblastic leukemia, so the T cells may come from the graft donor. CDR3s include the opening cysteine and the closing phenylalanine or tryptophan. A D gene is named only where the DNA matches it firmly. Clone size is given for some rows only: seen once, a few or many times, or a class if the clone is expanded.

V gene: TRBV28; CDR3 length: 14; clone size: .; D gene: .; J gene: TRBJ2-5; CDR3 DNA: TGTGCCAGCAGTTTAGGAATACGGGTGGAGACCCAGTACTTC; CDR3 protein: CASSLGIRVETQYF
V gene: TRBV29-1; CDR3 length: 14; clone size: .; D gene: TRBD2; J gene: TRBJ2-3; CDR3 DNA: TGCAGCGTAGAGACTAGCCCCCGCACAGATACGCAGTATTTT; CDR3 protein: CSVETSPRTDTQYF
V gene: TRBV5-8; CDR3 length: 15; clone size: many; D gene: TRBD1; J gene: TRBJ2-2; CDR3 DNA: TGTGCCAGCAGCATACAGGGGTTTAACACCGGGGAGCTGTTTTTT; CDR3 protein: CASSIQGFNTGELFF
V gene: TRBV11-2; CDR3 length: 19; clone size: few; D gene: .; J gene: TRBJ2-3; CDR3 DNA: TGTGCCAGCAGCCCATTCTCGGTGAAATGGACAGTCCGGACAGATACGCAGTATTTT; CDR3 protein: CASSPFSVKWTVRTDTQYF
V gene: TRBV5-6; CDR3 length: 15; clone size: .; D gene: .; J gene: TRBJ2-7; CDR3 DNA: TGTGCCAGCAGCTTGGGGAACAGGCGAACCTACGAGCAGTACTTC; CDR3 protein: CASSLGNRRTYEQYF
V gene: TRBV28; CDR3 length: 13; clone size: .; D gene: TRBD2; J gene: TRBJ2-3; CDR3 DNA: TGTGCCAGTAGGACTAGCGGGAGGGATACGCAGTATTTT; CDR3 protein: CASRTSGRDTQYF
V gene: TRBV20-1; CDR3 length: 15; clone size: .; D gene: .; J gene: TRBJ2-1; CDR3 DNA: TGCAGTGCCAGAGGGGCCCCCGGGATTGGCAATGAGCAGTTCTTC; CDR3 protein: CSARGAPGIGNEQFF
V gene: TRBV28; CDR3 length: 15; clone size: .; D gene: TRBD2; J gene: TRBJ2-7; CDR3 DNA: TGTGCCAGCAGTCCCGCCAGACTAGCGGGGGGCGAGCAGTACTTC; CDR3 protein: CASSPARLAGGEQYF
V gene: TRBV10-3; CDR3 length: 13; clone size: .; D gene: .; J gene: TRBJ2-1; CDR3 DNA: TGTGCCATCGGAAGTGTGACCTACAATGAGCAGTTCTTC; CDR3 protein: CAIGSVTYNEQFF
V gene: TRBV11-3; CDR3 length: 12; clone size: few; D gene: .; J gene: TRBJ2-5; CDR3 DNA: TGTGCCGCGCCGTCGGGTCAAGAGACCCAGTACTTC; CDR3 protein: CAAPSGQETQYF
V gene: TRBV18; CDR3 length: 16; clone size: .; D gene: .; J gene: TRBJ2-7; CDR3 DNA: TGTGCCAGCTCACCACTCGGGGCCAATCAGGGCCACGAGCAGTACTTC; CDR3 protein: CASSPLGANQGHEQYF
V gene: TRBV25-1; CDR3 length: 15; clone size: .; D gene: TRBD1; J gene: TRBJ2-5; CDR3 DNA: TGTGCCAGCGAACAGGGGGCCTACCTCCAAGAGACCCAGTACTTC; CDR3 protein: CASEQGAYLQETQYF
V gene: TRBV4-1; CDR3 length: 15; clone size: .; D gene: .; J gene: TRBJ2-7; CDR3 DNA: TGCGCCAGCAGCCAACCTCGGGCCGATTCCTACGAGCAGTACTTC; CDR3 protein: CASSQPRADSYEQYF
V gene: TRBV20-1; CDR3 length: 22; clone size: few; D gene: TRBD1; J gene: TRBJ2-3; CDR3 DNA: TGCAGTGCTAGCCACCAACCACTGTATGCTTGGTTTCGGGACAGGGTAACAGATACGCAGTATTTT; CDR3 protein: CSASHQPLYAWFRDRVTDTQYF
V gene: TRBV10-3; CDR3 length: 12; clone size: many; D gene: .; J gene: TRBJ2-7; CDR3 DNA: TGTGCCATCAGTGCCCTGTCAGCCGAGCAGTACTTC; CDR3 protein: CAISALSAEQYF
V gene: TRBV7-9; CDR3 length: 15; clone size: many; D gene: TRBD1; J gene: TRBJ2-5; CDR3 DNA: TGTGCCAGCAGCTCCAGGCAAGGACAGGGGGAGACCCAGTACTTC; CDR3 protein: CASSSRQGQGETQYF
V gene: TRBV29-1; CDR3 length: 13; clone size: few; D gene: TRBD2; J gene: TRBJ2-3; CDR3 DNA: TGCAGCGCACTAGCGGCTAGCACAGATACGCAGTATTTT; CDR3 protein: CSALAASTDTQYF
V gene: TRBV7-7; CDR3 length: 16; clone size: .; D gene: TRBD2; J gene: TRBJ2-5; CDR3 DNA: TGTGCTAGCAGCTTAGCGGCGGGAGGGGGTCAAGAGACCCAGTACTTC; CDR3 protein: CASSLAAGGGQETQYF
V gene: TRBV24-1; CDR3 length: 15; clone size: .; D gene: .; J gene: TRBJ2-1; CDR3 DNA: TGTGCCACCAGTGGCACCGGGAACCGGTACAATGAGCAGTTCTTC; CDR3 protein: CATSGTGNRYNEQFF
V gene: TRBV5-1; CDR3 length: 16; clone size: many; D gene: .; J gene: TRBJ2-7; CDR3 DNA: TGCGCCAGCAGCACGGGACTGGGACAGAGCTTCTACGAGCAGTACTTC; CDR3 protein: CASSTGLGQSFYEQYF
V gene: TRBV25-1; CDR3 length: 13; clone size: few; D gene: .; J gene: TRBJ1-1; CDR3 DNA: TGTGCCAGCAGTGAGTGGCGAGACACTGAAGCTTTCTTT; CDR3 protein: CASSEWRDTEAFF
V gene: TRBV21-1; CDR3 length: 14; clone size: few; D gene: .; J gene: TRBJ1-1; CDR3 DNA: TGTGCCAGCAGCACCTCAAAGAGCAGGGGTGAAGCTTTCTTT; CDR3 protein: CASSTSKSRGEAFF
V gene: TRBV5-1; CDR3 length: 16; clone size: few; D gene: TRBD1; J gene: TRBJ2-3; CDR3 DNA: TGCGCCAGCAGCTTGGAGGACAGGCATAGCACAGATACGCAGTATTTT; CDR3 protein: CASSLEDRHSTDTQYF
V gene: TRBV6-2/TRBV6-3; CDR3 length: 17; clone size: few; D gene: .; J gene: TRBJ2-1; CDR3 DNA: TGTGCCAGCAGTTACTTCGAAGCCCCCTCCTCAGGGAATGAGCAGTTCTTC; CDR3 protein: CASSYFEAPSSGNEQFF
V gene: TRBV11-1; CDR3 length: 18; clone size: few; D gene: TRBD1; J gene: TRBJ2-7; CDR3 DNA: TGTGCCAGCAGCTTAGGGGTCGGGACGGGACAGGTCTCCTACGAGCAGTACTTC; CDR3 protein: CASSLGVGTGQVSYEQYF
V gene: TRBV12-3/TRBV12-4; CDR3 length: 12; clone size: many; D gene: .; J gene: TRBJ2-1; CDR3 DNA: TGTGCCAGCACCCAGGGATTTGGGGAGCAGTTCTTC; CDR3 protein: CASTQGFGEQFF
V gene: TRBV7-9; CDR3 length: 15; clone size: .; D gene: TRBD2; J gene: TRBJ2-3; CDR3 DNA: TGTGCCAGCAGTCTTCGACTAGCTAGCACAGATACGCAGTATTTT; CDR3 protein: CASSLRLASTDTQYF
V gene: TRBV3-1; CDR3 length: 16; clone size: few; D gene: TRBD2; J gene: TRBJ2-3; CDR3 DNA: TGTGCCAGCAGCCACGCCGGGACTAGCGGGAGGCATACGCAGTATTTT; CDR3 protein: CASSHAGTSGRHTQYF
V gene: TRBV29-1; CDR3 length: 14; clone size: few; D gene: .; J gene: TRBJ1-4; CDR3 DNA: TGCAGCGTCGCGGTCGGGCACGATAATGAAAAACTGTTTTTT; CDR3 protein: CSVAVGHDNEKLFF
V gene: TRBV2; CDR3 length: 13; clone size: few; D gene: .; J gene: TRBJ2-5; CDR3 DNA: TGTGCCACCTGGTTTCGAGGGCAAGAGACCCAGTACTTC; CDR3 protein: CATWFRGQETQYF
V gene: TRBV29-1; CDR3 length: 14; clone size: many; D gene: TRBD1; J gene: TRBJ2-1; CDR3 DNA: TGCAGCGTTGAAGGAGGGACAGGGTTCAATGAGCAGTTCTTC; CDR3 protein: CSVEGGTGFNEQFF
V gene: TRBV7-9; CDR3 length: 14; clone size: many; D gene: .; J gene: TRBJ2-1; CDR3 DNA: TGTGCCAGCAGCTTAGCGGACCGGGGCGATGAGCAGTTCTTC; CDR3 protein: CASSLADRGDEQFF
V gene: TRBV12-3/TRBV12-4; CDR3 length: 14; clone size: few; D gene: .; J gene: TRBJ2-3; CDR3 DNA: TGTGCCAGCAGTTTAGGGGCTAGCGTCGGTACGCAGTATTTT; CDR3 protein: CASSLGASVGTQYF
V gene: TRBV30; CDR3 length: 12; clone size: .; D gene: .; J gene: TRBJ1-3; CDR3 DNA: TGTGCCTGGAGCCTCTTTGGAAACACCATATATTTT; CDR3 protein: CAWSLFGNTIYF
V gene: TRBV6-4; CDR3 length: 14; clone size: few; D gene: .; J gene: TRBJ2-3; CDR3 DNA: TGTGCCAGCAGCCCACGACTAGACACAGATACGCAGTATTTT; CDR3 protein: CASSPRLDTDTQYF
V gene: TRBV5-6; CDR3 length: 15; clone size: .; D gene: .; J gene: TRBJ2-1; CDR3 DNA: TGTGCCAGCAGCTTGGAAGGCCCCTCCTACAATGAGCAGTTCTTC; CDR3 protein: CASSLEGPSYNEQFF
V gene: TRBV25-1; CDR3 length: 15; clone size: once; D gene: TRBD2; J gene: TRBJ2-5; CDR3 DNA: TGTGCCAGCAGCCCCGGGGGGGGCCGGGGAGAGACCCAGTACTTC; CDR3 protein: CASSPGGGRGETQYF
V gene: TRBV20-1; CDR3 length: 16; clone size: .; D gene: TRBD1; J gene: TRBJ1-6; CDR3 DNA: TGCAGTGCGTACACCTTACCAGGGGGGAATAATTCACCCCTCCACTTT; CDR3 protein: CSAYTLPGGNNSPLHF
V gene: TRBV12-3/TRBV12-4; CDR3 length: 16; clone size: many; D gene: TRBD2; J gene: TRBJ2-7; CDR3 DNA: TGTGCCAGCAGTTTAGAATCCGGGACTAGTCCCTACGAGCAGTACTTC; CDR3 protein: CASSLESGTSPYEQYF
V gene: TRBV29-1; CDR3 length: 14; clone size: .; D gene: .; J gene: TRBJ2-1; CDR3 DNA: TGCAGCGTTGAGCGGTTTGGAGAGGATAATGAGCAGTTCTTC; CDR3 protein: CSVERFGEDNEQFF
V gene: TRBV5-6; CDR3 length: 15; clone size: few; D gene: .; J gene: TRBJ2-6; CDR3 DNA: TGTGCCAGCAGCTCCCTCAGTGCTGGGGCCAACGTCCTGACTTTC; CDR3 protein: CASSSLSAGANVLTF
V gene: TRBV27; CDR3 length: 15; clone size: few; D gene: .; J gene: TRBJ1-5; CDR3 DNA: TGTGCCAGCAGAAAAGACAGAATTAGCAATCAGCCCCAGCATTTT; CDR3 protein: CASRKDRISNQPQHF
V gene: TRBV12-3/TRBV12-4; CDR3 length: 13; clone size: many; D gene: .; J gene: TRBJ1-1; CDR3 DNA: TGTGCCAGCAGTTTGGGGCAGGGCGCTGAAGCTTTCTTT; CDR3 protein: CASSLGQGAEAFF
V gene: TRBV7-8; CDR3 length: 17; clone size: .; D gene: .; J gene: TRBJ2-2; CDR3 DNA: .; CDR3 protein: CASSFRVPGGTPGSCFF
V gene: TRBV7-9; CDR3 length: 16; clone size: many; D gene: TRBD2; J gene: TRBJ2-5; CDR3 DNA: TGTGCCAGCAGCTCCGGGACTAGCGGGAGGAAAGAGACCCAGTACTTC; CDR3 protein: CASSSGTSGRKETQYF
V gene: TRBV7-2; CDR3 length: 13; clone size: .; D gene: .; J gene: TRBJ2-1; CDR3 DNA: TGTGCCAGCAGCTTCGACGGAGGGGCTGAGCAGTTCTTC; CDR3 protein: CASSFDGGAEQFF